The entry below describes one T cell receptor beta chain. This sample was taken from a study of blood T cell repertoires in COVID-19. Original handling: Amplification of reference gene primers provided the estimated nucleated cell counts. Assay used: immunoSEQ multiplex PCR; TCRdb lists only in-frame clones, some missing. V and J calls and clone size are as listed in that table; D and trimming were resolved from the DNA. The data show 300,000 to 450,000 clones, roughly 85% seen once. The germline V gene has CDR1 MNHNS and CDR2 SASEGT. This CDR3 has 16 residues. Trimming stripped 3 bases from V and 6 bases from J, with 20 bases between.

This clonotype originated in a woman between 18 and 29 years old with acute or convalescent COVID-19. The chain employs TRBV6-1 and TRBJ1-2, with D hard to call. The material sequenced was peripheral blood. CDR3 sequence reads: CASSDWEVPEGNGYTF. CDR3 nucleotides: TGTGCCAGCAGTGATTGGGAGGTCCCCGAAGGGAATGGCTACACCTTC.